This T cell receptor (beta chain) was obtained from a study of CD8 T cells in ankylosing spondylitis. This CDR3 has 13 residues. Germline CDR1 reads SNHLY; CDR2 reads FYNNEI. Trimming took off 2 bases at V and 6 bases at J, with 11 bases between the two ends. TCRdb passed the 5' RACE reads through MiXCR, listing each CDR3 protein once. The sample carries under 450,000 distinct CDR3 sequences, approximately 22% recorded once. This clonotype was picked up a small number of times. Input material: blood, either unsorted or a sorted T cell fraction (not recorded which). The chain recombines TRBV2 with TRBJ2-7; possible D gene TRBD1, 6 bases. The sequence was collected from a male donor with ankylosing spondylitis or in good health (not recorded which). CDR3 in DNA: TGTGCCAGCAGTGAATTCAGGGGACGCGAGCAGTACTTC. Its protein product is CASSEFRGREQYF.